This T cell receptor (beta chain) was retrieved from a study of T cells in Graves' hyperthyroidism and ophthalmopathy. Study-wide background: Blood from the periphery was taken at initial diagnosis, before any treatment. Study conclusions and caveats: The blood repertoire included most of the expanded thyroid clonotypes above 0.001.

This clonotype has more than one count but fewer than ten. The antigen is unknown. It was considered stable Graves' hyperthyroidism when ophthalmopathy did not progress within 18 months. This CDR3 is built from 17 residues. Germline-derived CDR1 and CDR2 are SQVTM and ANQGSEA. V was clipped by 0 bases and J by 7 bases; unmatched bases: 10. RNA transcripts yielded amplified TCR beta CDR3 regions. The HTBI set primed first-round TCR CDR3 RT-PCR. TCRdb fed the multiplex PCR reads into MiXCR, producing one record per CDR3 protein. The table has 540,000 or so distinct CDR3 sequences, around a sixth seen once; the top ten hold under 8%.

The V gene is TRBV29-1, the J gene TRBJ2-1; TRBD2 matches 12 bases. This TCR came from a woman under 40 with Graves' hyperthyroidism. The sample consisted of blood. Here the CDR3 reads CSVEDLGLAGGWNEQFF. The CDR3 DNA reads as TGCAGCGTTGAAGATCTCGGCCTAGCGGGAGGGTGGAATGAGCAGTTCTTC.